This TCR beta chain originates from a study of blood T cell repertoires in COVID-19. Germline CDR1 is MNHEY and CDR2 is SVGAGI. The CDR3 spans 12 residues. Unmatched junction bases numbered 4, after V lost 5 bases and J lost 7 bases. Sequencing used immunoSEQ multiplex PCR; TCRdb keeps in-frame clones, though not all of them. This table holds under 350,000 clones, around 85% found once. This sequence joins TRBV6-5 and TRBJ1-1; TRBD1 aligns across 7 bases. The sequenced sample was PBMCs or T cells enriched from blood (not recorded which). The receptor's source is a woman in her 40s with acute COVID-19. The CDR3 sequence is CASSTGQVEAFF. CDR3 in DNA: TGTGCCAGCAGTACCGGACAGGTTGAAGCTTTCTTT.